This is a list of T cell receptor beta chains from one sample in a study of blood T cell repertoires in COVID-19. Produced via immunoSEQ multiplex PCR; TCRdb's table is partial and in-frame only. The sample holds around 54,000 clones, roughly 90% seen once. Material: peripheral blood. The receptors originated from a human donor in a cohort sampled during active COVID-19. CDR3s include the opening cysteine and the closing phenylalanine or tryptophan. D genes are given only for firm matches. Size values are once, few and many counts, or a class for expanded clones, and some rows have none.

size,D,J,V,CDR3,DNA
-,TRBD1,TRBJ1-4,TRBV4-3,CASSRNRDSRNEKLFF,TGCGCCAGCAGCCGGAACCGGGACAGCCGCAATGAAAAACTGTTTTTT
-,-,TRBJ2-1,TRBV7-9,CASSLVSSYNEQFF,TGTGCCAGCAGCTTAGTATCCTCCTACAATGAGCAGTTCTTC
few,TRBD1,TRBJ2-7,TRBV19,CASSIRQGAGEQYF,TGTGCCAGTAGTATCCGACAGGGGGCAGGGGAGCAGTACTTC
-,TRBD2,TRBJ2-1,TRBV29-1,CSVGRTSGSVSNEQFF,TGCAGCGTTGGCCGGACTAGCGGGAGTGTAAGCAATGAGCAGTTCTTC
-,TRBD1,TRBJ1-5,TRBV19,CASSGGQNQPQHF,TGTGCCAGTAGTGGGGGACAGAATCAGCCCCAGCATTTT
-,-,TRBJ1-4,TRBV9,CASNTEGRVHEKLFF,TGTGCCAGCAACACGGAGGGCAGGGTGCATGAAAAACTGTTTTTT
-,TRBD2,TRBJ2-1,TRBV10-3,CAISTGTSGRAGYNEQFF,TGTGCCATCAGTACCGGGACTAGCGGGAGGGCCGGCTACAATGAGCAGTTCTTC
-,TRBD1,TRBJ1-2,TRBV7-3,CASSAQGSGYGYTF,TGTGCCAGCAGCGCACAGGGGAGTGGGTATGGCTACACCTTC
-,TRBD1,TRBJ2-7,TRBV19,CASSPAGTGGGYEQYF,TGTGCCAGTAGTCCAGCCGGGACAGGGGGCGGGTACGAGCAGTACTTC
-,-,TRBJ2-6,TRBV7-3,CASSLNAPHRVSGANVLTF,TGTGCCAGCAGCTTAAATGCGCCGCACAGGGTCTCTGGGGCCAACGTCCTGACTTTC
-,TRBD1,TRBJ2-7,TRBV4-2,CASSPDRGSLYEQYF,TGTGCCAGCAGCCCCGACAGGGGTTCCCTCTACGAGCAGTACTTC
-,TRBD1,TRBJ2-1,TRBV13,CASSLRQGARNEQFF,TGTGCCAGCAGCCTAAGACAGGGGGCAAGAAATGAGCAGTTCTTC
-,-,TRBJ1-2,TRBV6-5,CASSYAGTYGYTF,TGTGCCAGCAGTTACGCAGGAACCTATGGCTACACCTTC
-,TRBD1,TRBJ1-6,TRBV15,CATRGQGFLPLHF,TGTGCCACCCGGGGACAGGGGTTTTTACCCCTCCACTTT
-,TRBD1,TRBJ1-1,TRBV25-1,CASSVAGGPPEAFF,TGTGCCAGCAGTGTGGCAGGGGGACCCCCTGAAGCTTTCTTT
-,TRBD1,TRBJ2-3,TRBV5-1,CASTTGGKDTQYF,TGCGCCAGCACGACAGGGGGCAAAGATACGCAGTATTTT
-,-,TRBJ2-5,TRBV19,CASSPITGQTQETQYF,TGTGCCAGTAGTCCGATAACAGGACAGACCCAAGAGACCCAGTACTTC
once,-,TRBJ2-2,TRBV5-4,CASSRGDTGELFF,TGTGCCAGCAGTCGCGGGGACACCGGGGAGCTGTTTTTT
-,TRBD1,TRBJ1-6,TRBV4-3,CASSWGQPNSPLHF,TGCGCCAGCAGCTGGGGACAGCCGAATTCACCCCTCCACTTT
-,TRBD1,TRBJ1-1,TRBV3-1/TRBV3-2,CASSQDKKGAPGTEAFF,TGTGCCAGCAGCCAAGATAAAAAGGGGGCGCCGGGCACTGAAGCTTTCTTT
-,TRBD1,TRBJ1-1,TRBV29-1,CSVRPTGGLNEAFF,TGCAGCGTTCGGCCGACAGGGGGACTGAATGAAGCTTTCTTT
-,-,TRBJ1-2,TRBV6-2/TRBV6-3,CASSYAYGYYGYTF,TGTGCCAGCAGTTACGCTTACGGGTACTATGGCTACACCTTC
-,TRBD2,TRBJ2-1,TRBV5-4,CASSAGLAGSSYNEQFF,TGTGCCAGCAGCGCGGGACTAGCGGGAAGCTCCTACAATGAGCAGTTCTTC
-,TRBD1,TRBJ2-3,TRBV5-4,CASSLDRGGTDTQYF,TGTGCCAGCAGCCTCGACAGGGGAGGCACAGATACGCAGTATTTT
-,-,TRBJ1-1,TRBV14,CASSSNLDSKAFF,TGTGCCAGCAGCTCCAACCTGGACAGTAAAGCTTTCTTT
once,TRBD2,TRBJ2-5,TRBV5-4,CASRPRTSGEETQYF,TGTGCCAGCAGACCAAGGACTAGCGGGGAAGAGACCCAGTACTTC
once,TRBD2,TRBJ2-3,TRBV9,CASSVGGGSTDTQYF,TGTGCCAGCAGCGTAGGCGGGGGAAGCACAGATACGCAGTATTTT
-,TRBD1,TRBJ1-1,TRBV6-5,CASSYAGGRTEAFF,TGTGCCAGCAGTTACGCAGGGGGAAGAACTGAAGCTTTCTTT
-,TRBD2,TRBJ2-7,TRBV10-3,CAISEVEVTSGRGSYEQYF,TGTGCCATCAGTGAGGTCGAGGTTACTAGCGGGAGAGGAAGTTACGAGCAGTACTTC
-,TRBD1,TRBJ2-7,TRBV5-4,CASSLVQGGTYEQYF,TGTGCCAGCAGCTTGGTGCAAGGGGGCACATACGAGCAGTACTTC
once,-,TRBJ2-5,TRBV7-3,CASSLGGSGEETQYF,TGTGCCAGCAGCTTGGGGGGTAGCGGAGAAGAGACCCAGTACTTC
-,-,TRBJ1-1,TRBV20-1,CSASGGGTNTEAFF,TGCAGTGCTAGTGGGGGGGGAACGAACACTGAAGCTTTCTTT
once,-,TRBJ2-3,TRBV7-9,CASSLRSGISTDTQYF,TGTGCCAGCAGCTTAAGGTCAGGTATCTCCACAGATACGCAGTATTTT
-,-,TRBJ1-5,TRBV6-5,CASRPLGGLFQPQHF,TGTGCCAGCCGCCCCTTGGGGGGGTTGTTTCAGCCCCAGCATTTT
-,-,TRBJ2-5,TRBV25-1,CASSEPAPRTTETQYF,TGTGCCAGCAGTGAACCGGCGCCCCGGACAACAGAGACCCAGTACTTC
-,-,TRBJ2-7,TRBV5-4,CASSLHYRSYEQYF,TGTGCCAGCAGCTTACATTACAGGTCCTACGAGCAGTACTTC
few,TRBD1,TRBJ2-3,TRBV7-2,CASSLPGQGPYTDTQYF,TGTGCCAGCAGCTTACCGGGACAGGGGCCTTACACAGATACGCAGTATTTT
-,-,TRBJ2-5,TRBV5-5,CASSSRDTLAETQYF,TGTGCCAGCAGCTCCCGGGACACCCTCGCGGAGACCCAGTACTTC
-,TRBD2,TRBJ2-1,TRBV3-1/TRBV3-2,CASSQGGGSNEQFF,TGTGCCAGCAGCCAAGGCGGGGGGAGCAATGAGCAGTTCTTC
-,TRBD2,TRBJ2-3,TRBV7-2,CASGDRAGGTDTQYF,TGTGCCAGCGGGGACCGAGCGGGGGGCACAGATACGCAGTATTTT
-,TRBD1,TRBJ1-2,TRBV28,CASSLDRAYGYTF,TGTGCCAGCAGTCTAGACAGGGCCTATGGCTACACCTTC
-,-,TRBJ2-5,TRBV18,CASSPRQELEAQYF,TGTGCCAGCTCACCACGGCAGGAGCTGGAGGCCCAGTACTTC
-,TRBD2,TRBJ2-2,TRBV9,CASSVSGTRNTGELFF,TGTGCCAGCAGCGTATCGGGGACTAGGAACACCGGGGAGCTGTTTTTT
-,-,TRBJ2-5,TRBV5-1,CASSLGSIQETQYF,TGCGCCAGCAGCTTGGGTTCCATCCAAGAGACCCAGTACTTC
-,-,TRBJ2-2,TRBV2,CASSVGGYTGELFF,TGTGCCAGCTCCGTGGGGGGTTACACCGGGGAGCTGTTTTTT